This T cell receptor beta chain stems from a study of blood T cell repertoires in COVID-19. V was trimmed by 5 bases and J by 4 bases, leaving 11 bases between them. Germline V gene lookup returns CDR1 SGHTA and CDR2 FQGNSA. The CDR3 runs 13 residues. Methods used by the authors: Reference gene primer amplification yielded estimated nucleated cell counts. Produced via immunoSEQ multiplex PCR; TCRdb's table is partial and in-frame only. V and J calls and clone size are copied from that table; D and trimming were computed from the DNA. This sample has about 150,000 clones; 60% to 85% occur once, and the top ten carry 1.5% to 2%.

Material for sequencing was peripheral blood. This clonotype was obtained from a man aged 80 or over with acute or convalescent COVID-19. V and J are TRBV7-2 and TRBJ1-2; D remains ambiguous. The CDR3 coding sequence is TGTGCCAGCAGCCTGTCCTCGGGCTATGGCTACACCTTC. Its protein is CASSLSSGYGYTF.